This section outlines one T cell receptor beta chain sequence together with its context. This sample was included in a study of identifying expanded T cells in peripheral blood. The table came from immunoSEQ multiplex PCR; TCRdb's copy has only in-frame clones and leaves some out. The table has over 90,000 clones, 88% seen once. Trimming at V came to 6 bases and at J to 7 bases, leaving 3 bases not matched to a gene. CDR3 length equals 12 residues. Looked up from germline, CDR1 is LNHDA and CDR2 is SQIVND (reference sequence). Collection occurred without any documented infections or immune events in donors.

V and J are TRBV19 and TRBJ1-5; TRBD1 agrees at 7 bases. The source of this sequence is a person aged 18 to 70 in good health. The sequencing sample was made of blood. The CDR3 region is CASRKGQQPQHF. The CDR3 DNA sequence: TGTGCCAGTAGGAAGGGACAGCAGCCCCAGCATTTT. Full variable domain (outside the CDR3, taken from reference TRBV19 and TRBJ1-5): DGGITQSPKYLFRKEGQNVTLSCEQNLNHDAMYWYRQDPGQGLRLIYYSQIVNDFQKGDIAEGYSVSREKKESFPLTVTSAQKNPTAFYLCASRKGQQPQHFGDGTRLSIL.